Listed here are 10 T cell receptor beta chains from one sample, sequenced in a study of blood T cell repertoires in COVID-19. Sequencing used immunoSEQ multiplex PCR; TCRdb keeps in-frame clones, though not all of them. The table records around 270,000 clones, more than 70% of them present only once. Sequencing was carried out using peripheral blood. The receptors shown here come from a woman in her 50s with acute or convalescent COVID-19.

This rearrangement joins TRBV5-1 to TRBJ1-2; a possible D gene is TRBD1 (5 bases). V gave up 0 bases and J gave up 6 bases, with 9 bases separating them. CDR1 and CDR2 from the germline V gene are SGHRS and YFSETQ. The CDR3 extends over 13 amino acids. CDR3 sequence (DNA): TGCGCCAGCAGCTTGGCAGCGGGGGATGGCTACACCTTC. Translation gives CASSLAAGDGYTF. Full variable domain (outside the CDR3, taken from reference TRBV5-1 and TRBJ1-2): KAGVTQTPRYLIKTRGQQVTLSCSPISGHRSVSWYQQTPGQGLQFLFEYFSETQRNKGNFPGRFSGRQFSNSRSEMNVSTLELGDSALYLCASSLAAGDGYTFGSGTRLTVV.

V and J are TRBV6-1 and TRBJ2-5, with TRBD1 matching over 9 bases. This CDR3 has 16 amino acids. Germline V CDR1 and CDR2: MNHNS, SASEGT. J gave up 7 bases and V 2 bases, and 11 bases lay outside the gene matches. The CDR3 coding sequence is TGTGCCAGCAGTGAAAATGTGGGGACAGGGCATGGGACCCAGTACTTC. Residues: CASSENVGTGHGTQYF.

The V gene is TRBV27, the J gene TRBJ2-7; a weak D match, TRBD1 (5 bases). Germline V gene lookup returns CDR1 MNHEY and CDR2 SMNVEV (reference sequence). The CDR3 covers 15 residues. V was pared by 6 bases and J by 2 bases, with 17 bases between. In nucleotides, the CDR3 is TGTGCCAGCAGACGTCAGGTCGGACAAGCCTACGAGCAGTACTTC. This sequence encodes CASRRQVGQAYEQYF.

In regard to this clone: One end of the junction does not line up with germline, which may come from a read error. This chain joins TRBV27 and TRBJ1-1, with 8 nucleotides matching TRBD1. From germline, CDR1 is MNHEY and CDR2 SMNVEV (reference sequence). The length of the CDR3 is 14 residues. The CDR3 loop is CASSTRQGKGRKLF. Written as DNA, the CDR3 is TGTGCCAGCAGTACCAGACAGGGGAAGGGGAGAAAGCTCTTT.

V is TRBV11-2 and J is TRBJ1-2; maybe TRBD1 (5 bases). Germline CDR1 is SGHAT and CDR2 is FQNNGV. The CDR3 has 13 residues. V lost 3 bases and J 8 bases, leaving 13 bases between the germline ends. DNA of the CDR3: TGTGCCAGCAGCTTCGGCAGGGAAGGCGGCTACACCTTC. This encodes CASSFGREGGYTF.

This sequence joins TRBV2 and TRBJ2-6; unclear D gene. The V end lost 5 bases, the J end lost 0 bases, and 11 bases lay between the germline ends. The length of the CDR3 is 16 residues. CDR1 SNHLY and CDR2 FYNNEI come from the germline V gene. The CDR3 sequence: CASSYTIRSGANVLTF. The CDR3 region has the DNA TGTGCCAGCAGTTACACCATACGCTCTGGGGCCAACGTCCTGACTTTC.

The V and J genes are TRBV24-1 and TRBJ2-1; perhaps TRBD2 as D (6 bases). The ends were cut back, 2 bases at V and 0 bases at J, with 10 bases in the middle. CDR3 size: 16 residues. CDR1 and CDR2 (germline): KGHDR, SFDVKD. The DNA for the CDR3 is TGTGCCACCAGTGATTCTAGCGTAAGCTCCTACAATGAGCAGTTCTTC. The encoded protein is CATSDSSVSSYNEQFF.

The rearrangement links TRBV27 to TRBJ2-1, with TRBD2 identical over 7 bases. J lost 6 bases, V lost 6 bases, and 8 bases had no gene match. The CDR3 has 14 amino acids. The germline V gene encodes CDR1 MNHEY and CDR2 SMNVEV (reference sequence). The CDR3 DNA sequence: TGTGCCAGCAGCCGACTAGCTCAAGCCAATGAGCAGTTCTTC. It is translated as CASSRLAQANEQFF.

This clone was recorded once. The rearrangement links TRBV2 to TRBJ2-3; 7 nucleotides align to TRBD1. The germline gives CDR1 SNHLY, CDR2 FYNNEI. V shed 6 bases and J 3 bases; nucleotides not matched to a gene: 12. This CDR3 is 16 amino acids long. This CDR3 reads CASSAGQARRTDTQYF. The CDR3 nucleotides read TGTGCCAGCAGCGCCGGACAGGCCCGACGAACAGATACGCAGTATTTT.

The chain combines TRBV11-2 with TRBJ2-7; possibly TRBD1 for D (6 bases). Trimming stripped 5 bases from V and 2 bases from J, with 13 bases between. This CDR3 has 14 residues. In germline, CDR1 is SGHAT, CDR2 FQNNGV. The CDR3 sequence is CASSPGTSPYEQYF. CDR3 sequence (DNA): TGTGCCAGCAGCCCCGGGACAAGTCCCTACGAGCAGTACTTC.